The sequence of this T cell receptor (beta chain) was determined in a study of cytomegalovirus exposure and HLA in healthy donors. The germline gives CDR1 LNHDA, CDR2 SQIVND (reference sequence). Deletions cut 4 bases from V and 1 base from J, with 13 bases between. The CDR3 sequence is 16 residues long. Of note for this clone: Its cognate antigen is unknown.

The PCR made use of 60 Vbeta and 13 Jbeta primers. Repertoires were generated with immunoSEQ multiplex PCR, while TCRdb's copy carries only in-frame clones and drops some. The sample comprises some 130,000 clones, around three quarters of which are singletons, and around 7% rests with the top ten. Study-level findings and limits: The HLA-A and HLA-B alleles of most subjects were reportedly predicted accurately from TCR beta sequences.

Sequenced: PBMCs. The sequence was collected from a man aged 35-49 years in good health and CMV-seropositive. This chain joins TRBV19 and TRBJ2-2; D gene unclear. In DNA, the CDR3 is TGTGCCAGTAGTAATAGCCGGAGATTGAACACCGGGGAGCTGTTTTTT. This sequence encodes CASSNSRRLNTGELFF.